These 10 T cell receptor beta chains originate from one sample sequenced in a study of cytomegalovirus exposure and HLA in healthy donors (dated 2017 in TCRdb). Libraries were prepared through the immunoSEQ multiplex PCR assay. For the multiplex PCR, a mixture combining 60 forward primers for TCR Vbeta segments and 13 reverse primers for TCR Jbeta segments was used. What TCRdb holds here is the immuneACCESS table cut down to in-frame rearrangements. Part of the clones is not present; checked against another copy, under half of the missing clones reflect an unresolved V gene, and the others are unexplained. In all, the sample holds around 100,000 clones, and 70% of those were seen once. The top ten hold roughly a tenth of the sample. The sequenced sample was PBMCs. The receptors were sampled from a man aged 40-50 years in good health and CMV-seropositive.

J is TRBJ2-7 and V is TRBV6-1, with a tentative D call TRBD2 (5 bases). CDR3 length equals 15 residues. Germline CDR1 MNHNS, CDR2 SASEGT. V was pared by 5 bases and J by 2 bases, with 16 bases between. CDR3 protein: CASSQEGRSTYEQYF. CDR3 nucleotide sequence: TGTGCCAGCAGTCAAGAAGGGAGATCCACCTACGAGCAGTACTTC.

The chain is built from TRBV6-4 and TRBJ2-3, with D maybe TRBD1 (6 bases). Trimming stripped 6 bases from V and 0 bases from J, with 13 bases between. In germline, CDR1 is MRHNA, CDR2 SNTAGT. This CDR3 region has 15 residues. The CDR3 nucleotides read TGTGCCAGCAGGGCGAGGGACACTAGCACAGATACGCAGTATTTT. Protein product: CASRARDTSTDTQYF.

This chain connects TRBV15 to TRBJ1-5; D remains unclear. The germline gives CDR1 LNHNV, CDR2 YYDKDF (reference sequence). CDR3 length: 13 residues. Trimming stripped 1 base from V and 3 bases from J, with 4 bases between. The CDR3 sequence: CATSRALNQPQHF. The CDR3 region has the DNA TGTGCCACCAGCAGAGCACTCAATCAGCCCCAGCATTTT. The full variable domain, completed using reference TRBV15 and TRBJ1-5, is DAMVIQNPRYQVTQFGKPVTLSCSQTLNHNVMYWYQQKSSQAPKLLFHYYDKDFNNEADTPDNFQSRRPNTSFCFLDIRSPGLGDTAMYLCATSRALNQPQHFGDGTRLSIL.

The CDR3 bases are TGTGCCAGCAGTGGGACAGGGTCGGCCCACTATGGCTACACCTTC. Translating it yields CASSGTGSAHYGYTF. The rearrangement links TRBV28 to TRBJ1-2; 9 nucleotides line up with TRBD1. CDR1 and CDR2 from the germline V gene are MDHEN and SYDVKM. The trim removed 5 bases at V and 3 bases at J, leaving 7 bases unmatched. CDR3 size: 15 residues.

The chain employs TRBV27 and TRBJ1-2, with 7 positions matching TRBD1. The V gene's germline CDR1 is MNHEY and CDR2 SMNVEV (reference sequence). Trimming took 0 bases from V and 4 from J; bases not matched to a gene: 20. The CDR3 length is 20 residues. CDR3 DNA sequence: TGTGCCAGCAGTTTATCGCTAAGGGGGGAACGGACAGGTGATACCTATGGCTACACCTTC. This codes for CASSLSLRGERTGDTYGYTF.

V and J are TRBV15 and TRBJ1-2; 11 bases align to TRBD1. V lost 1 base and J lost 9; bases outside the gene matches: 7. The V gene's germline CDR1 is LNHNV and CDR2 YYDKDF (reference sequence). This CDR3 spans 15 amino acids. CDR3 sequence (DNA): TGTGCCACCAGCAGAGCACCGGGACAGGGGGAAAGCTACACCTTC. The encoded protein is CATSRAPGQGESYTF.

J is TRBJ2-5 and V is TRBV29-1; a weak D match, TRBD1 (6 bases). The CDR3 is made up of 16 amino acids. The V and J ends lost 2 bases and 4 bases respectively, with 20 bases between them. The germline CDR1 and CDR2 sequences are SQVTM and ANQGSEA. As DNA, the CDR3 is TGCAGCGTTGAAAAGGGCAGGGGTCCCCCCGGAGAGACCCAGTACTTC. Its protein is CSVEKGRGPPGETQYF.

The rearrangement joins TRBV9 to TRBJ2-6; D perhaps matches TRBD1 (6 bases). CDR1 is SGDLS and CDR2 is YYNGEE in the germline V gene. CDR3 length equals 16 residues. V dropped 2 bases and J dropped 0 bases, with 9 bases sitting between them. The CDR3 DNA is TGTGCCAGCAGCGTCAGGGGATACTCTGGGGCCAACGTCCTGACTTTC. It codes for CASSVRGYSGANVLTF.

V usage is TRBV30 and J usage is TRBJ2-3; no definite D call. V lost 8 bases, J lost 3 bases, and 9 bases lay in between. The V gene's germline CDR1 is GTSNPN and CDR2 SVGIG (reference sequence). The CDR3 has 11 residues. In nucleotides, the CDR3 is TGTGCCAACCACGGGACAGATACGCAGTATTTT. Translating gives CANHGTDTQYF.

Only a few counts were recorded for this clone. V and J are TRBV5-4 and TRBJ2-1, with 7 nucleotides matching TRBD2. Germline V gene sequence: CDR1 SGHNT, CDR2 YYREEE (reference sequence). This CDR3 is built from 15 residues. V lost 2 bases to trimming and J lost 0 bases; unmatched junction nucleotides: 2. The CDR3 loop is CASSFLAVSYNEQFF. Here the CDR3 DNA reads TGTGCCAGCAGCTTCCTAGCGGTCTCCTACAATGAGCAGTTCTTC.